These 31 T cell receptor beta chains came from one sample sequenced in a study of blood T cell repertoires in COVID-19. Produced via immunoSEQ multiplex PCR; TCRdb's table is partial and in-frame only. The sample includes about 160,000 clones, roughly 73% of them seen just once. Sequencing input: peripheral blood. The origin of the receptors is a man aged 65 to 85 with acute or convalescent COVID-19.

This chain links TRBV6-5 with TRBJ2-7, with a tentative D call TRBD2 (6 bases). Germline values: CDR1 MNHEY, CDR2 SVGAGI. Trimming cost V 7 bases and J 3 bases, with 16 bases left between them. CDR3 length equals 14 residues. CDR3 bases: TGTGCCAGCACTAATGGGGGGTTTGGCTACGAGCAGTACTTC. It encodes CASTNGGFGYEQYF.

The chain joins TRBV18 to TRBJ1-1, with D perhaps matching TRBD1 (6 bases). Between the trimmed V and J ends, which lost 8 bases and 1 base, there was a span of 8 bases. The CDR3 contains 12 residues. Germline assignment: CDR1 KGHSH and CDR2 LQKENI. This CDR3 is CASETGNTEAFF. CDR3 nucleotide sequence: TGTGCCAGCGAGACAGGGAACACTGAAGCTTTCTTT.

On this clone itself: Other DNA variants within this sample encode the same CDR3. The gene calls are TRBV15 and TRBJ1-3; no definite D call. V was cut by 0 bases and J by 1 base, with 7 bases left in between. CDR1 and CDR2 from the germline V gene are LNHNV and YYDKDF (reference sequence). There are 15 residues in the CDR3. CDR3 sequence: CATSRDRGSGNTIYF. DNA for the CDR3: TGTGCCACCAGCAGAGATCGGGGTTCTGGAAACACCATATATTTT.

This chain links TRBV19 with TRBJ2-7, with TRBD2 identical over 8 bases. The CDR3 runs to 14 residues. Losses at the gene ends were 10 bases for V and 2 bases for J; bases not matched to a gene: 10. Germline assignment: CDR1 LNHDA and CDR2 SQIVND (reference sequence). In nucleotides, the CDR3 is TGTGCCACACGGGGGGGGGCATGGCCCTACGAGCAGTACTTC. It specifies CATRGGAWPYEQYF.

The rearrangement joins TRBV5-1 to TRBJ1-5; a weak D match, TRBD1 (5 bases). The CDR3 runs 15 residues. Trimming removed 0 bases from V and 3 bases from J, with 10 bases in between. The germline gives CDR1 SGHRS, CDR2 YFSETQ. This CDR3 reads CASSLGGGYNQPQHF. The CDR3 DNA sequence: TGCGCCAGCAGCTTGGGCGGGGGGTACAATCAGCCCCAGCATTTT.

The chain combines TRBV7-8 with TRBJ1-3; TRBD1 aligns across 7 bases. CDR3 length equals 14 residues. The V segment lost 4 bases and the J segment 6 bases; nucleotides outside the gene matches: 6. The germline V gene has CDR1 SGHVS and CDR2 FQNEAQ. The CDR3 spells CASSSYRGINTIYF. As DNA, the CDR3 is TGTGCCAGCAGCTCTTACAGGGGAATAAACACCATATATTTT.

The V gene is TRBV5-4, the J gene TRBJ2-4; maybe TRBD1 (6 bases). V lost 5 bases and J 8 bases, leaving 14 bases between the germline ends. Per the germline V gene, CDR1 is SGHNT and CDR2 is YYREEE (reference sequence). This CDR3 contains 13 residues. For the CDR3, the DNA is TGTGCCAGCAGTCTGAAGGGGGTGGACATTCAGTACTTC. Protein: CASSLKGVDIQYF.

This chain links TRBV9 with TRBJ2-6; TRBD2 aligns across 11 bases. The CDR3 has 18 amino acids. The V and J ends lost 0 bases and 0 bases, in that order; junction bases with no gene match: 2. Germline assignment: CDR1 SGDLS and CDR2 YYNGEE. CDR3 DNA: TGTGCCAGCAGCGTAGTAGCGGGAGGGAGCTCTGGGGCCAACGTCCTGACTTTC. Amino acid sequence: CASSVVAGGSSGANVLTF.

V and J are TRBV19 and TRBJ1-1; TRBD1 matches at 11 bases. V gave up 5 bases and J gave up 5 bases; unmatched junction bases: 4. CDR1 LNHDA and CDR2 SQIVND come from the germline V gene (reference sequence). This CDR3 contains 14 residues. This CDR3 reads CASSPGTGGTEAFF. The DNA for the CDR3 is TGTGCCAGTAGTCCAGGGACAGGGGGGACTGAAGCTTTCTTT. The full variable domain, rest sourced from reference TRBV19 and TRBJ1-1, is DGGITQSPKYLFRKEGQNVTLSCEQNLNHDAMYWYRQDPGQGLRLIYYSQIVNDFQKGDIAEGYSVSREKKESFPLTVTSAQKNPTAFYLCASSPGTGGTEAFFGQGTRLTVV.

J is TRBJ1-1 and V is TRBV25-1; no clear D. There are 14 residues in the CDR3. The V end was cut by 5 bases, the J end by 2 bases, with 12 bases between. Germline CDR1 reads MGHDK; CDR2 reads SYGVNS. As DNA, the CDR3 is TGTGCCAGCAGTAATCCAGGAACCAACACTGAAGCTTTCTTT. It encodes CASSNPGTNTEAFF. Variable domain in full (rest from reference TRBV25-1 and TRBJ1-1): EADIYQTPRYLVIGTGKKITLECSQTMGHDKMYWYQQDPGMELHLIHYSYGVNSTEKGDLSSESTVSRIRTEHFPLTLESARPSHTSQYLCASSNPGTNTEAFFGQGTRLTVV.

The V and J genes are TRBV29-1 and TRBJ1-1; 8 positions agree with TRBD1. Germline assignment: CDR1 SQVTM and CDR2 ANQGSEA. V shed 3 bases, J shed 4 bases, and the junction held 4 bases outside the gene matches. The CDR3 runs to 13 residues. DNA of the CDR3: TGCAGCGTTGATCAGGGGGCGATCACTGAAGCTTTCTTT. Encoded protein: CSVDQGAITEAFF.

The CDR3 spells CASSRWWGVSYNEQFF. CDR3 nucleotide sequence: TGTGCCAGCAGCCGTTGGTGGGGGGTCTCCTACAATGAGCAGTTCTTC. This sequence joins TRBV6-6 and TRBJ2-1; weak D call: TRBD2 (6 bases). V lost 6 bases and J lost 0, with 15 bases in between. The CDR3 runs to 16 residues. The V gene's germline CDR1 is MNHNY and CDR2 SVGAGI (reference sequence).

The CDR3 region has the DNA TGCAGTGCTACTTCTGACTATGGCTACACCTTC. Residues: CSATSDYGYTF. The chain combines TRBV20-1 with TRBJ1-2, with no clear D. Trimming took 4 bases from V and 3 from J, leaving 6 bases between them. Germline values: CDR1 DFQATT, CDR2 SNEGSKA (reference sequence). The CDR3 has 11 amino acids.

The chain employs TRBV29-1 and TRBJ1-6; a weak D match, TRBD1 (6 bases). The CDR3 consists of 16 residues. The V gene's germline CDR1 is SQVTM and CDR2 ANQGSEA. The V end lost 1 base, the J end lost 7 bases, and 17 bases lay between the germline ends. The CDR3 sequence is CSVEADRSPGNSPLHF. The CDR3 bases are TGCAGCGTTGAAGCTGACAGGTCTCCGGGGAATTCACCCCTCCACTTT. Complete variable domain (other parts from reference TRBV29-1 and TRBJ1-6): SAVISQKPSRDICQRGTSLTIQCQVDSQVTMMFWYRQQPGQSLTLIATANQGSEATYESGFVIDKFPISRPNLTFSTLTVSNMSPEDSSIYLCSVEADRSPGNSPLHFGNGTRLTVT.

V and J are TRBV7-2 and TRBJ1-2, with TRBD1 as a possible D gene (5 bases). Trimming left V 1 base short and J 4 bases short, with 7 bases between. There are 13 residues in the CDR3. CDR1 is SGHTA, CDR2 FQGNSA, per germline. Here the CDR3 DNA reads TGTGCCAGCAGCTTAGGACAGCGCTATGGCTACACCTTC. It yields the protein CASSLGQRYGYTF.

The chain uses TRBV29-1 and TRBJ2-5, with 9 nucleotides matching TRBD1. J lost 7 bases, V lost 0 bases, and 0 bases had no gene match. The length of the CDR3 is 12 residues. From germline, CDR1 is SQVTM and CDR2 ANQGSEA. The CDR3 DNA follows: TGCAGCGTTGAAGAGGACAGGGGGACCCAGTACTTC. Protein sequence: CSVEEDRGTQYF.

With regard to this clone: One end of the junction varies from germline; a read error may be responsible. The V gene is TRBV29-1, the J gene TRBJ1-5; weak D call: TRBD1 (5 bases). This CDR3 is 13 amino acids long. Germline loops: CDR1 SQVTM, CDR2 ANQGSEA. The CDR3 DNA follows: TGCAGCGTTGAACAGGGTTACAATCAGCCCCGGCATTTT. Its protein product is CSVEQGYNQPRHF.

The chain is built from TRBV27 and TRBJ2-2; perhaps TRBD2 as D (5 bases). Germline V gives CDR1 MNHEY, CDR2 SMNVEV (reference sequence). The V and J ends lost 5 bases and 7 bases respectively, with 14 bases between them. The CDR3 extends over 14 amino acids. The DNA for the CDR3 is TGTGCCAGCAGTAGCCCGGGGTTGGGCGGGGAGCTGTTTTTT. Residues: CASSSPGLGGELFF.

This clone has more than one count but fewer than ten. The chain employs TRBV5-1 and TRBJ1-1; D is uncertain. The V gene lost 4 bases and the J gene lost 3 bases, with 10 bases spanning the gap. CDR3 length: 13 amino acids. The germline gives CDR1 SGHRS, CDR2 YFSETQ. For the CDR3, the DNA is TGCGCCAGCAGCCGAGTTTTGGACACTGAAGCTTTCTTT. Protein: CASSRVLDTEAFF.

The chain carries TRBV5-1 and TRBJ1-4; D is perhaps TRBD1 (5 bases). The CDR3 is made up of 16 amino acids. With 0 bases removed from V and 4 bases from J, the gap between germline ends came to 13 bases. The V gene's germline CDR1 is SGHRS and CDR2 YFSETQ. The CDR3 sequence: CASSLGPFQGNEKLFF. CDR3 sequence (DNA): TGCGCCAGCAGCTTGGGCCCCTTCCAGGGTAATGAAAAACTGTTTTTT.

This clone appeared many times. V gene TRBV5-1 combines with J gene TRBJ2-7, with 10 bases aligning to TRBD1. Trimming removed 0 bases from V and 6 bases from J; junction bases left unmatched: 6. The CDR3 extends over 15 amino acids. From germline, CDR1 is SGHRS and CDR2 YFSETQ. The CDR3 sequence: CASSLVQGQGPEQYF. CDR3 coding DNA: TGCGCCAGCAGCTTGGTCCAGGGACAGGGGCCCGAGCAGTACTTC.

The chain joins TRBV4-3 to TRBJ2-3; D gene uncertain. This CDR3 comprises 15 residues. The V gene lost 0 bases and the J gene lost 0 bases, with 7 bases spanning the gap. CDR1 and CDR2 (germline): LGHNA, YSLEER. CDR3 loop: CASSQDLTSTDTQYF. The CDR3 DNA is TGCGCCAGCAGCCAAGATCTCACTAGCACAGATACGCAGTATTTT.

V usage is TRBV6-2 or TRBV6-3 and J usage is TRBJ1-5; tentatively, D is TRBD1 (6 bases). Per germline, CDR1 MNHEY and CDR2 SVGEGT. This CDR3 comprises 14 residues. V dropped 5 bases and J dropped 0 bases, with 8 bases sitting between them. CDR3 amino acids: CASSGQNSNQPQHF. CDR3 DNA: TGTGCCAGCAGTGGACAGAATAGCAATCAGCCCCAGCATTTT.

The chain combines TRBV7-2 with TRBJ1-2; D call uncertain. V shed 0 bases and J shed 8 bases, with 13 bases lying between them. Germline-derived CDR1 and CDR2 are SGHTA and FQGNSA. The CDR3 consists of 14 residues. The CDR3 spells CASSLASRARGYTF. CDR3 nucleotide sequence: TGTGCCAGCAGCTTAGCATCGAGGGCTCGGGGCTACACCTTC.

CDR3 nucleotide sequence: TGCGCCAGCAGTGACCGACCTAGCGGGGGAATCACAGATACGCAGTATTTT. Amino acid sequence: CASSDRPSGGITDTQYF. The chain links TRBV10-2 to TRBJ2-3, with TRBD2 matching over 10 bases. J gave up 2 bases and V 3 bases, and 8 bases lay outside the gene matches. Germline V gene lookup returns CDR1 WSHSY and CDR2 SAAADI. The CDR3 is made up of 17 amino acids.

CDR3 protein: CASSFTTYGYTF. The CDR3 nucleotides are TGTGCCAGCAGCTTCACGACATATGGCTACACCTTC. The chain recombines TRBV11-2 with TRBJ1-2; D gene ambiguous. Trimming took off 3 bases at V and 5 bases at J, with 7 bases between the two ends. Germline CDR1 and CDR2: SGHAT and FQNNGV. There are 12 residues in the CDR3.

This clone was recorded only once. The genes are TRBV7-2 and TRBJ2-5, with a weak D call TRBD2 (5 bases). This CDR3 has 15 residues. The germline V gene encodes CDR1 SGHTA and CDR2 FQGNSA. The V end lost 2 bases, the J end lost 5 bases, and 15 bases lay between the germline ends. For the CDR3, the DNA is TGTGCCAGCAGCTTACCCACTAGTGCCACCGAGACCCAGTACTTC. It is translated as CASSLPTSATETQYF.

The chain employs TRBV19 and TRBJ1-3; weak D call: TRBD1 (5 bases). Germline values: CDR1 LNHDA, CDR2 SQIVND (reference sequence). The CDR3 totals 15 residues. V was pared by 6 bases and J by 0 bases, with 12 bases between. CDR3 nucleotide sequence: TGTGCCAGTAGGACAGACATGAACTCTGGAAACACCATATATTTT. Translation: CASRTDMNSGNTIYF.

V usage is TRBV27 and J usage is TRBJ2-1; no clear D gene. There are 16 residues in the CDR3. Germline CDR1 MNHEY, CDR2 SMNVEV (reference sequence). V was cut by 6 bases and J by 1 base, with 16 bases left in between. In DNA form, the CDR3 reads TGTGCCAGCAGCCCCGAGGCAAGCACTTCCTACAATGAGCAGTTCTTC. This gives the protein CASSPEASTSYNEQFF.

The V call is TRBV12-3 or TRBV12-4, the J call TRBJ1-2; TRBD1 agrees at 7 bases. This CDR3 contains 12 residues. The trim removed 5 bases at V and 4 bases at J, leaving 1 base unmatched. The CDR3 bases are TGTGCCAGCAGTGCAGGGGGCTATGGCTACACCTTC. Its protein is CASSAGGYGYTF.

The chain uses TRBV2 and TRBJ2-4, with D possibly being TRBD2 (7 bases). Trimming shortened V by 2 bases and J by 4 bases, and 15 bases separated the two germline ends. In germline, CDR1 is SNHLY, CDR2 FYNNEI. This CDR3 has 16 residues. The CDR3 region is CASSERGARLKNIQYF. CDR3 nucleotides: TGTGCCAGCAGTGAACGGGGGGCGCGTTTGAAAAACATTCAGTACTTC. The whole variable domain, remainder taken from reference TRBV2 and TRBJ2-4, is EPEVTQTPSHQVTQMGQEVILRCVPISNHLYFYWYRQILGQKVEFLVSFYNNEISEKSEIFDDQFSVERPDGSNFTLKIRSTKLEDSAMYFCASSERGARLKNIQYFGAGTRLSVL.